This T cell receptor (beta chain) is drawn from a study of blood T cell repertoires in COVID-19. Study-wide background: Italy, Spain and the United States were the sources of the convalescent and acute COVID-19 samples.

Sequenced by immunoSEQ multiplex PCR; TCRdb stores in-frame clones only, minus some. The data show about 260,000 clones, roughly 84% seen once. Trimming stripped 0 bases from V and 2 bases from J, with 11 bases between. CDR1 is SGHRS, CDR2 YFSETQ, per germline. The CDR3 runs 15 residues. The V call is TRBV5-1, the J call TRBJ1-2; D ambiguous. Material: peripheral blood. The TCR sequence derives from a woman aged 40 to 50 who had recovered from COVID-19. CDR3 in DNA: TGCGCCAGCAGCTTGGCCTTGACCGGGAACTATGGCTACACCTTC. This encodes CASSLALTGNYGYTF.